The 11 T cell receptor beta chains below all came from one sample that was sequenced in a study of blood T cell repertoires in COVID-19. Clones were sequenced by immunoSEQ multiplex PCR, and TCRdb holds only the in-frame ones, with some missing. The table lists roughly 75,000 clones, approximately 86% of them singletons. The sample consisted of peripheral blood. These receptors were obtained from a man aged 80 or over with COVID-19, enrolled during active disease.

In its sample, this clone was seen a few times. The chain couples TRBV10-3 to TRBJ2-7; 10 positions match TRBD1. This CDR3 is 14 amino acids long. The V and J ends lost 2 bases and 6 bases, in that order; junction bases with no gene match: 4. Germline lookup yields CDR1 ENHRY and CDR2 SYGVKD. The CDR3 region is CAISEDRGRSEQYF. The CDR3 nucleotides read TGTGCCATCAGTGAGGACAGGGGGCGAAGCGAGCAGTACTTC.

The chain recombines TRBV3-1 (or the pseudogene TRBV3-2) with TRBJ1-2; D is unclear. There are 12 residues in the CDR3. Germline assignment: CDR1 LGHDT and CDR2 YNNKEL (reference sequence). Trimming cost V 4 bases and J 7 bases, with 10 bases left between them. This CDR3 reads CASSLNSRGYTF. CDR3 sequence (DNA): TGTGCCAGCAGCCTAAACTCGCGTGGCTACACCTTC.

The CDR3 coding sequence is TGTGCCAGCAGCTTAGTATCCGGCGGCATGAACACTGAAGCTTTCTTT. Protein product: CASSLVSGGMNTEAFF. The genes are TRBV7-2 and TRBJ1-1; D remains ambiguous. The germline CDR1 and CDR2 sequences are SGHTA and FQGNSA. The CDR3 loop spans 16 amino acids. V lost 1 base to trimming and J lost 0 bases, with 12 bases between them.

The chain uses TRBV7-6 and TRBJ1-5; a possible D gene is TRBD1 (5 bases). Trimming pared 0 bases from V and 0 bases from J, leaving 9 bases between. The CDR3 sequence is 16 residues long. Germline lookup yields CDR1 SGHVS and CDR2 FNYEAQ. Here the CDR3 reads CASSLATEYSNQPQHF. CDR3 in DNA: TGTGCCAGCAGCTTAGCGACAGAATATAGCAATCAGCCCCAGCATTTT.

This clone was counted a single time. This chain connects TRBV6-2 or TRBV6-3 to TRBJ1-6; 7 bases match TRBD1. After removal of 6 bases from V and 11 bases from J, the junction contained 7 bases not matched to a gene. This CDR3 is 13 amino acids long. Germline CDR1 MNHEY, CDR2 SVGEGT. The CDR3 sequence is CASSPGQLTPLHF. The CDR3, as DNA: TGTGCCAGCAGCCCGGGACAGCTGACACCCCTCCACTTT.

The gene calls are TRBV5-1 and TRBJ2-7; no clear D. The CDR3 extends over 16 amino acids. Germline lookup yields CDR1 SGHRS and CDR2 YFSETQ. Between the trimmed V and J ends, which lost 2 bases and 6 bases, there was a span of 21 bases. The CDR3 loop reads CASSFSGLHTRREQYF. CDR3 bases: TGCGCCAGCAGCTTCTCAGGCCTGCACACCCGCCGCGAGCAGTACTTC.

V gene TRBV2 combines with J gene TRBJ2-7; 7 nucleotides agree with TRBD1. Germline V gene sequence: CDR1 SNHLY, CDR2 FYNNEI. This CDR3 is built from 13 residues. J was trimmed by 5 bases and V by 6 bases; bases with no gene match: 7. CDR3 amino acids: CASRIDRDHEQYF. The CDR3 coding sequence is TGTGCCAGCAGAATTGACAGGGACCACGAGCAGTACTTC.

V gene TRBV20-1 combines with J gene TRBJ2-5, with TRBD2 matching over 9 bases. J lost 5 bases, V lost 3 bases, and 4 bases had no gene match. This CDR3 has 13 residues. Germline V gene sequence: CDR1 DFQATT, CDR2 SNEGSKA (reference sequence). CDR3 protein: CSASRSGGETQYF. As DNA, the CDR3 is TGCAGTGCTAGTCGTAGCGGGGGCGAGACCCAGTACTTC.

The V gene is TRBV5-1, the J gene TRBJ2-7; 7 bases match TRBD1. The V segment lost 3 bases and the J segment 6 bases; nucleotides outside the gene matches: 9. Looked up from germline, CDR1 is SGHRS and CDR2 is YFSETQ. CDR3 size: 14 residues. CDR3 in amino acids: CASSSDRVYGEQYF. DNA for the CDR3: TGCGCCAGCAGCTCCGACAGGGTGTACGGCGAGCAGTACTTC.

The J gene is TRBJ1-2, the V gene TRBV4-2; a possible D gene is TRBD1 (6 bases). Germline V gene sequence: CDR1 LGHNA, CDR2 YNFKEQ. This CDR3 comprises 14 residues. V was pared by 1 base and J by 6 bases, with 12 bases between. The CDR3 DNA reads TGTGCCAGCAGCCAAGTAAGGGGGTTAGATGGCTACACCTTC. Translated: CASSQVRGLDGYTF.

This clone appeared a few times. J is TRBJ1-3 and V is TRBV28; the match to TRBD1 covers 8 bases. J gave up 5 bases and V 5 bases, and 8 bases lay outside the gene matches. This CDR3 comprises 15 residues. Germline CDR1 MDHEN, CDR2 SYDVKM. CDR3 sequence: CASSDTQGERNTIYF. CDR3 nucleotides: TGTGCCAGCAGTGACACACAGGGGGAAAGAAACACCATATATTTT.